Here is one T cell receptor (beta chain) with its context. Cells sorted by CD45RO/CCR7/CD25/CD127/CD95/CD27 comprised CD4+ naive, central memory, regulatory and stem cell-like memory cells. The authors reverse transcribed all of the isolated RNA, so sequencing captured expressed TCRB transcripts. Only in-frame clones appear in the TCRdb table, and some are missing; sequencing was by immunoSEQ multiplex PCR. Of some 220,000 clones listed, around 9.9% are singletons. The sample originates from a study of beta chain features in type 1 diabetes. The V gene's germline CDR1 is GTSNPN and CDR2 SVGIG (reference sequence). CDR3 length equals 16 residues. Germline trimming cut 3 bases from V and 8 bases from J; bases unmatched to any gene: 15.

The chain combines TRBV30 with TRBJ1-4; 7 bases agree with TRBD1. The source of this sequence is a man aged 18 to 29 in good health. The sequenced material came from central memory CD4+ T cells from blood. CDR3 sequence: CAWRSGTAGGWEKLFF. Written as DNA, the CDR3 is TGTGCCTGGAGGTCCGGGACAGCGGGAGGATGGGAAAAACTGTTTTTT. Using reference TRBV30 and TRBJ1-4 for the parts outside the CDR3, the full variable domain is SQTIHQWPATLVQPVGSPLSLECTVEGTSNPNLYWYRQAAGRGLQLLFYSVGIGQISSEVPQNLSASRPQDRQFILSSKKLLLSDSGFYLCAWRSGTAGGWEKLFFGSGTQLSVL.